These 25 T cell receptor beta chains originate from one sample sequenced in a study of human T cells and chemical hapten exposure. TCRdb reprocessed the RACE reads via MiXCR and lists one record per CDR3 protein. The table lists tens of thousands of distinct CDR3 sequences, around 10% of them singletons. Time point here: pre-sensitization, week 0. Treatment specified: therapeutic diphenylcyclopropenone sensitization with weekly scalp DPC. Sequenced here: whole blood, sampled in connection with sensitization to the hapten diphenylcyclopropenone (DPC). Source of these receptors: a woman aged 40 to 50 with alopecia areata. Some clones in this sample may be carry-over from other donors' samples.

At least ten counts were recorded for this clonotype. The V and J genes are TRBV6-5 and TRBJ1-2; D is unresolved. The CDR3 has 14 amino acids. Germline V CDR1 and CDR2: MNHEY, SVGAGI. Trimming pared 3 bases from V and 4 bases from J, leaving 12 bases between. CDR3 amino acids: CASSYAGPTYGYTF. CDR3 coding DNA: TGTGCCAGCAGTTATGCCGGTCCGACCTATGGCTACACCTTC.

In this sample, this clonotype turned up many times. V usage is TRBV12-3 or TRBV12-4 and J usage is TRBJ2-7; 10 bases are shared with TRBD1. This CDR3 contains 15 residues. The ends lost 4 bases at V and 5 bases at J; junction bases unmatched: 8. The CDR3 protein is CASSSSGTGEDEQYF. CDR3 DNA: TGTGCCAGCAGTTCATCCGGGACAGGGGAAGACGAGCAGTACTTC.

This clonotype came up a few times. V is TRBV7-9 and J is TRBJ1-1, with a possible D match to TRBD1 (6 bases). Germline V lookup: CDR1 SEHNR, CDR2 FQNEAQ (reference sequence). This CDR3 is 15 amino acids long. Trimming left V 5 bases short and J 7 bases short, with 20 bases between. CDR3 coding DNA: TGTGCCAGCAGCCTGGACAGCCAAGAACGGGGTGAAGCTTTCTTT. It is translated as CASSLDSQERGEAFF. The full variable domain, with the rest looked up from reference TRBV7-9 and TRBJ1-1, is DTGVSQNPRHKITKRGQNVTFRCDPISEHNRLYWYRQTLGQGPEFLTYFQNEAQLEKSRLLSDRFSAERPKGSFSTLEIQRTEQGDSAMYLCASSLDSQERGEAFFGQGTRLTVV.

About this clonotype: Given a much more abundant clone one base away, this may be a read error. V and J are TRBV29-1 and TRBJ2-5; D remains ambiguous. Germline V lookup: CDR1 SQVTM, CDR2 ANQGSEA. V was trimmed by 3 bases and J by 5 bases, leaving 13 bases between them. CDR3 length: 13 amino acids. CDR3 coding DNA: TGCAGCGTTGACCGTGGCGCCTCCGAGACCCAGTACTTC. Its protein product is CSVDRGASETQYF.

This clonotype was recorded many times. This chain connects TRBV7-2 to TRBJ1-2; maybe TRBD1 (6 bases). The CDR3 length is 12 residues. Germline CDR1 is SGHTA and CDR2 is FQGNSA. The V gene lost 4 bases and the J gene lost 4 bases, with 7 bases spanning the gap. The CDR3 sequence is CASSSDSYGYTF. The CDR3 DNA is TGTGCCAGCAGCTCGGACAGCTATGGCTACACCTTC.

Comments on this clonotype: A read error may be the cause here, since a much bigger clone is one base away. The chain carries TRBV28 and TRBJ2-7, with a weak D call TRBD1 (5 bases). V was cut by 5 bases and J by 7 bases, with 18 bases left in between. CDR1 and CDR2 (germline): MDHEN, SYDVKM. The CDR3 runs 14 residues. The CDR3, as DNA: TGTGCCAGCAGTCCGAGCAACAGGTACGGTGAGCAGTACTTC. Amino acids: CASSPSNRYGEQYF.

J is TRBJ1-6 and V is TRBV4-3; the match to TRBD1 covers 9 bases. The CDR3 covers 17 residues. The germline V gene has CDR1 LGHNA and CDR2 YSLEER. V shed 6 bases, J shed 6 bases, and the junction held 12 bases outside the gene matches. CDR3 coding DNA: TGCGCCAGCAGTCGAATCACAGGGGGCGGTGGTAATTCACCCCTCCACTTT. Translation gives CASSRITGGGGNSPLHF.

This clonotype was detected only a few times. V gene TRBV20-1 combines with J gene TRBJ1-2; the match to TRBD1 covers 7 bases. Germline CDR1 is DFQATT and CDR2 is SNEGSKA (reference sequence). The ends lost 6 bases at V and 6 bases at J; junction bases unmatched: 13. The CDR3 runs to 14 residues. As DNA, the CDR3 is TGCAGTGCCGCCTCCGGTGACAGGGAGAATGGCTACACCTTC. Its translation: CSAASGDRENGYTF.

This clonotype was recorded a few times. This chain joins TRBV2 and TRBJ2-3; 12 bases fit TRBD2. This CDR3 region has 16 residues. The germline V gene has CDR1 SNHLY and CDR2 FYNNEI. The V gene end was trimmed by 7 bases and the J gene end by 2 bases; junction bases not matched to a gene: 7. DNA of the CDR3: TGTGCCAGCAAGCAGACTAGCGGGGGTCACACAGATACGCAGTATTTT. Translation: CASKQTSGGHTDTQYF.

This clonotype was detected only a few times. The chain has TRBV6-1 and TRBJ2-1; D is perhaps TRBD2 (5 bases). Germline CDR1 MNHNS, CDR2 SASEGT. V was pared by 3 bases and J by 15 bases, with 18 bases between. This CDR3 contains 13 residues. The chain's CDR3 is CASSDLDPDEGFF. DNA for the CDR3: TGTGCCAGCAGTGATTTAGACCCGGACGAGGGGTTCTTC.

This CDR3 is CASSPQSGANVLTF. The CDR3 bases are TGTGCCAGTAGTCCCCAATCTGGGGCCAACGTCCTGACTTTC. The rearrangement links TRBV19 to TRBJ2-6, with no clear D. CDR1 is LNHDA, CDR2 SQIVND, per germline (reference sequence). The ends were cut back, 5 bases at V and 1 base at J, with 6 bases in the middle. The CDR3 contains 14 residues.

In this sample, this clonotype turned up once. The CDR3 loop is CASSRSVNEKLFF. In nucleotides, the CDR3 is TGTGCCAGCAGCCGATCCGTTAATGAAAAACTGTTTTTT. The J gene is TRBJ1-4, the V gene TRBV7-9; D remains unclear. Per germline, CDR1 SEHNR and CDR2 FQNEAQ (reference sequence). This CDR3 has 13 amino acids. Trimming pared 5 bases from V and 4 bases from J, leaving 8 bases between. Full variable domain (remainder filled in from reference TRBV7-9 and TRBJ1-4): DTGVSQNPRHKITKRGQNVTFRCDPISEHNRLYWYRQTLGQGPEFLTYFQNEAQLEKSRLLSDRFSAERPKGSFSTLEIQRTEQGDSAMYLCASSRSVNEKLFFGSGTQLSVL.

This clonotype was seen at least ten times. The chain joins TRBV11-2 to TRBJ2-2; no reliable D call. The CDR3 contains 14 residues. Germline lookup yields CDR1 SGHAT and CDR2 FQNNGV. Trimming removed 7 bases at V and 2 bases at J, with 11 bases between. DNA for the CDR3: TGTGCCAGCACCCGGGTCATTAACACCGGGGAGCTGTTTTTT. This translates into CASTRVINTGELFF.

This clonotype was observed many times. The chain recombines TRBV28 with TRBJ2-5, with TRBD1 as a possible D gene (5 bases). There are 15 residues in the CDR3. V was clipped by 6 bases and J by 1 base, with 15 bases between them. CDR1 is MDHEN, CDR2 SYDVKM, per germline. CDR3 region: CASSLPGSSQETQYF. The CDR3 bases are TGTGCCAGCAGCCTACCAGGGTCCAGCCAAGAGACCCAGTACTTC.

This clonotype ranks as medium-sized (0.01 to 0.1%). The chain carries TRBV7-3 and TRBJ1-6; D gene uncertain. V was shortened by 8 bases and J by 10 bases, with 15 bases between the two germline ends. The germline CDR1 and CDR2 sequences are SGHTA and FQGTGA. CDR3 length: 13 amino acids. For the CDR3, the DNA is TGTGCCAGCGCTCGTACGGAGAGATCACCCCTCCACTTT. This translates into CASARTERSPLHF.

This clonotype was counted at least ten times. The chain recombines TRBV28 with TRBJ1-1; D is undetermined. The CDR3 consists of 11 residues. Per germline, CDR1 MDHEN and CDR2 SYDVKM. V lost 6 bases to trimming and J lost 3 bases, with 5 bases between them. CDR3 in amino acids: CASRVHTEAFF. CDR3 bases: TGTGCCAGCAGAGTGCACACTGAAGCTTTCTTT.

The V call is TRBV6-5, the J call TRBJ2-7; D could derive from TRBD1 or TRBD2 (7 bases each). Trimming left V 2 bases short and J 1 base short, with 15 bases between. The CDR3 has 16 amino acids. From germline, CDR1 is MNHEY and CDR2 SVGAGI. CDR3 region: CASSYSGAGGSYEQYF. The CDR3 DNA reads TGTGCCAGCAGTTACAGCGGGGCAGGGGGATCCTACGAGCAGTACTTC.

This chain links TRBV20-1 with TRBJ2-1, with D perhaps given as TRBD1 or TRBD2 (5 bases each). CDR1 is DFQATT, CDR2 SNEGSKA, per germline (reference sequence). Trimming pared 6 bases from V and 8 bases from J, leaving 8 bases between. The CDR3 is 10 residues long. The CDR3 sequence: CSALGDEQFF. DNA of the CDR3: TGCAGTGCCCTGGGGGATGAGCAGTTCTTC.

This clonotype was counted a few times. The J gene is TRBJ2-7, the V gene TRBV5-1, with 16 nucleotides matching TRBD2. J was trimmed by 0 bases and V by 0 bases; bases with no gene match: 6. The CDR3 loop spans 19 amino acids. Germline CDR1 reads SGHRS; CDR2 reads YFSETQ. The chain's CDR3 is CASSLVGTSGGASSYEQYF. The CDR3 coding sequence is TGCGCCAGCAGCTTGGTAGGGACTAGCGGGGGGGCGAGCTCCTACGAGCAGTACTTC.

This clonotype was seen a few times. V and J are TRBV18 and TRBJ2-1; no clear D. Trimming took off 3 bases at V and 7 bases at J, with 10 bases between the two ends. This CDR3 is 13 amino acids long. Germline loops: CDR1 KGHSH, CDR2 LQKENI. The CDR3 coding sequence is TGTGCCAGCTCACCCCGACTCCCTAATGAGCAGTTCTTC. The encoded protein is CASSPRLPNEQFF.

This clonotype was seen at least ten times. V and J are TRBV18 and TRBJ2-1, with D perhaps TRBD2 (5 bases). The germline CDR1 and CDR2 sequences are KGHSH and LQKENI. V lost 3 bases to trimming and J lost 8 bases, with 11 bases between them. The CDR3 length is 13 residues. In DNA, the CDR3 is TGTGCCAGCTCACCGGGAGAGTCCGATGAGCAGTTCTTC. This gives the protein CASSPGESDEQFF.

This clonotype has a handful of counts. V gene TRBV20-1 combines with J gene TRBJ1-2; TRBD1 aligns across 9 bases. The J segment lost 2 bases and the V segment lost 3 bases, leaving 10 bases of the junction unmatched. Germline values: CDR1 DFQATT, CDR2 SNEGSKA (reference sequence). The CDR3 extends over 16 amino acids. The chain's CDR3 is CSARVPPGQGNYGYTF. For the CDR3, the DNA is TGCAGTGCTAGGGTGCCCCCCGGACAGGGGAACTATGGCTACACCTTC.

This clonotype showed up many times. CDR3 DNA sequence: TGTGCCAGCAGTTACTCAGCTCAGGGGAGCTCCTACGAGCAGTACTTC. Its translation: CASSYSAQGSSYEQYF. J is TRBJ2-7 and V is TRBV6-5; possible D gene TRBD1, 6 bases. CDR1 is MNHEY and CDR2 is SVGAGI in the germline V gene. V lost 0 bases and J lost 0, with 12 bases in between. The CDR3 loop spans 16 amino acids.

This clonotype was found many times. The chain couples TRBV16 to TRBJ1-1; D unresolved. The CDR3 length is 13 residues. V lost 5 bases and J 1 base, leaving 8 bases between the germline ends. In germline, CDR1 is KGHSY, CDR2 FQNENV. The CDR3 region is CASSGNRNTEAFF. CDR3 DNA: TGTGCCAGCAGCGGGAACAGGAACACTGAAGCTTTCTTT.

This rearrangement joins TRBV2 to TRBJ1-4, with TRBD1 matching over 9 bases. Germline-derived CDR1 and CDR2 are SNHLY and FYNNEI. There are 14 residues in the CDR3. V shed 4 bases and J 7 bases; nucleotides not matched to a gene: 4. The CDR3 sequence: CASSVRTGAEKLFF. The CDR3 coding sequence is TGTGCCAGCAGTGTGCGGACAGGGGCTGAAAAACTGTTTTTT. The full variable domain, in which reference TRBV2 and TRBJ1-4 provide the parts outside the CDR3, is EPEVTQTPSHQVTQMGQEVILRCVPISNHLYFYWYRQILGQKVEFLVSFYNNEISEKSEIFDDQFSVERPDGSNFTLKIRSTKLEDSAMYFCASSVRTGAEKLFFGSGTQLSVL.